These 30 T cell receptor beta chains share one sample of origin, sequenced in a study of blood T cell repertoires in COVID-19. Profiled with immunoSEQ multiplex PCR; TCRdb holds only in-frame clones, not every one. This sample has tens of thousands of clones, with 88% found just once. Sequenced input: peripheral blood. These receptor sequences come from a human donor with active COVID-19. The donor label of this sample is uncertain.

The chain joins TRBV6-5 to TRBJ1-6; D gene uncertain. The CDR3 extends over 11 amino acids. Trimming cost V 4 bases and J 14 bases, with 9 bases left between them. Germline CDR1 and CDR2: MNHEY and SVGAGI. CDR3 coding DNA: TGTGCCAGCAGTTCAGGATCGGCCCTCCACTTT. Encoded protein: CASSSGSALHF.

This chain connects TRBV1 to TRBJ2-1; TRBD2, the table's D call, was not compared with the DNA. TRBV1 is a pseudogene segment. The CDR3 has 16 residues. CDR3 sequence: CTSSQDGLAGYNEQFF. CDR3 coding DNA: TGCACCAGCAGCCAAGATGGACTAGCGGGGTACAATGAGCAGTTCTTC.

The genes are TRBV7-8 and TRBJ1-2; D gene unclear. Germline-derived CDR1 and CDR2 are SGHVS and FQNEAQ. This CDR3 is built from 12 residues. The V end was cut by 4 bases, the J end by 8 bases, with 11 bases between. The DNA for the CDR3 is TGTGCCAGCAGCTCCTCACAAGCGGGCTACACCTTC. It translates to CASSSSQAGYTF.

The chain carries TRBV11-2 and TRBJ2-5, with D possibly being TRBD2 (6 bases). The V end lost 1 base, the J end lost 2 bases, and 17 bases lay between the germline ends. Germline-derived CDR1 and CDR2 are SGHAT and FQNNGV. This CDR3 has 17 residues. CDR3 loop: CASSLAGTRSPQETQYF. Written as DNA, the CDR3 is TGTGCCAGCAGCTTAGCCGGGACTCGCAGTCCTCAAGAGACCCAGTACTTC. The entire variable domain, with the rest obtained from reference TRBV11-2 and TRBJ2-5, is as follows: EAGVAQSPRYKIIEKRQSVAFWCNPISGHATLYWYQQILGQGPKLLIQFQNNGVVDDSQLPKDRFSAERLKGVDSTLKIQPAKLEDSAVYLCASSLAGTRSPQETQYFGPGTRLLVL.

The chain is built from TRBV10-3 and TRBJ1-2, with D possibly being TRBD1 (5 bases). The CDR3 runs 14 residues. Trimming shortened V by 11 bases and J by 4 bases, and 20 bases separated the two germline ends. Germline CDR1 and CDR2: ENHRY and SYGVKD. The CDR3 bases are TGTGCCCATCAAAACGGGGGGGGTGCCTATGGCTACACCTTC. Translation: CAHQNGGGAYGYTF.

In DNA form, the CDR3 reads TGTGCCAGCAGTTATAGGGGCAGTAGACCTGAAGCTTTCTTT. This translates into CASSYRGSRPEAFF. The rearrangement links TRBV6-2 or TRBV6-3 to TRBJ1-1; D is perhaps TRBD1 (5 bases). There are 14 residues in the CDR3. The V gene lost 3 bases and the J gene lost 6 bases, with 14 bases spanning the gap. Germline CDR1 is MNHEY and CDR2 is SVGEGT.

The CDR3 DNA reads as TGTGCCAGCAGCATACAGGGGGCGGGTCAGCCCCAGCATTTT. It specifies CASSIQGAGQPQHF. The V and J genes are TRBV7-2 and TRBJ1-5; 9 bases fit TRBD1. The trim removed 5 bases at V and 6 bases at J, leaving 5 bases unmatched. Per germline, CDR1 SGHTA and CDR2 FQGNSA. This CDR3 is 14 amino acids long.

The chain couples TRBV4-3 to TRBJ2-3; 13 positions agree with TRBD2. Germline values: CDR1 LGHNA, CDR2 YSLEER. CDR3 size: 16 residues. V gave up 1 base and J gave up 4 bases; unmatched junction bases: 2. The CDR3 is CASSQVLAGGADTQYF. The CDR3, as DNA: TGCGCCAGCAGCCAAGTACTAGCGGGGGGGGCAGATACGCAGTATTTT.

The chain employs TRBV3-1 (or the pseudogene TRBV3-2) and TRBJ2-5; 10 nucleotides line up with TRBD2. V gave up 1 base and J gave up 7 bases; unmatched junction bases: 9. The CDR3 consists of 16 residues. Germline CDR1 and CDR2: LGHDT and YNNKEL (reference sequence). CDR3 amino acids: CASSQVRSGGARTQYF. DNA of the CDR3: TGTGCCAGCAGCCAAGTGCGGAGCGGGGGGGCCAGGACCCAGTACTTC.

This chain connects TRBV7-3 to TRBJ2-7; 10 bases match TRBD1. Germline trimming cut 4 bases from V and 6 bases from J; bases unmatched to any gene: 6. Germline V CDR1 and CDR2: SGHTA, FQGTGA. This CDR3 is 14 amino acids long. The CDR3 bases are TGTGCCAGCAGCTCTGGGACAGGGGTGGGCGAGCAGTACTTC. Translating gives CASSSGTGVGEQYF.

This clone was found a few times. This chain connects TRBV12-3 or TRBV12-4 to TRBJ2-2, with TRBD2 as a possible D gene (5 bases). CDR3 size: 12 residues. V shed 8 bases and J shed 6 bases, with 10 bases lying between them. Written as DNA, the CDR3 is TGTGCCAGCTCCCCGGGGTCCGGGGAGCTGTTTTTT. Amino acids: CASSPGSGELFF.

The V and J genes are TRBV5-1 and TRBJ1-1; D is perhaps TRBD1 (6 bases). The germline gives CDR1 SGHRS, CDR2 YFSETQ. Trimming removed 3 bases from V and 0 bases from J, with 9 bases in between. This CDR3 has 14 residues. In DNA form, the CDR3 reads TGCGCCAGCAGCTCAGGGACACTGAACACTGAAGCTTTCTTT. It translates to CASSSGTLNTEAFF.

The chain combines TRBV6-5 with TRBJ2-7; 7 positions agree with TRBD1. V shed 8 bases and J 3 bases; nucleotides not matched to a gene: 1. The CDR3 is 11 residues long. In germline, CDR1 is MNHEY, CDR2 SVGAGI. The CDR3 DNA sequence: TGTGCCAGCGGGACAGTCTACGAGCAGTACTTC. Its translation is CASGTVYEQYF.

The CDR3 DNA is TGTGCCAGTAGTATCTCAGGTCTACAGGGGACCTACGAGCAGTACTTC. This sequence encodes CASSISGLQGTYEQYF. This chain joins TRBV19 and TRBJ2-7; 7 bases are shared with TRBD1. Germline CDR1 reads LNHDA; CDR2 reads SQIVND (reference sequence). With V trimmed by 3 bases and J by 2 bases, 10 bases remained unmatched. CDR3 length: 16 residues.

The V call is TRBV18, the J call TRBJ1-3; D perhaps matches TRBD1 (5 bases). V was cut by 1 base and J by 0 bases, with 10 bases left in between. Germline loops: CDR1 KGHSH, CDR2 LQKENI. The CDR3 runs to 16 residues. CDR3 in DNA: TGTGCCAGCTCACCACTAGACAGCCACTCTGGAAACACCATATATTTT. As protein: CASSPLDSHSGNTIYF. Looking up the rest from reference TRBV18 and TRBJ1-3 gives the full variable domain: NAGVMQNPRHLVRRRGQEARLRCSPMKGHSHVYWYRQLPEEGLKFMVYLQKENIIDESGMPKERFSAEFPKEGPSILRIQQVVRGDSAAYFCASSPLDSHSGNTIYFGEGSWLTVV.

The chain employs TRBV5-1 and TRBJ1-1; 8 positions agree with TRBD1. The CDR3 runs to 14 residues. With V trimmed by 2 bases and J by 4 bases, 4 bases remained unmatched. The germline gives CDR1 SGHRS, CDR2 YFSETQ. The CDR3 DNA follows: TGCGCCAGCAGCTTACAGGGGGTTGGCACTGAAGCTTTCTTT. Its translation is CASSLQGVGTEAFF.

CDR3 DNA sequence: TGTGCCAGCAGCTTCGGACAGGGGAACACTGAAGCTTTCTTT. Residues: CASSFGQGNTEAFF. This rearrangement joins TRBV7-2 to TRBJ1-1, with 8 bases matching TRBD1. CDR3 size: 14 residues. Germline-derived CDR1 and CDR2 are SGHTA and FQGNSA. V dropped 3 bases and J dropped 1; count of bases not matched to a gene: 1.

The chain is built from TRBV6-5 and TRBJ1-1; the match to TRBD1 covers 10 bases. The CDR3 sequence is 14 residues long. J gave up 8 bases and V 4 bases, and 7 bases lay outside the gene matches. From germline, CDR1 is MNHEY and CDR2 SVGAGI. DNA for the CDR3: TGTGCCAGCAGTTCGGGACAGGGGACCAGCGAAGCTTTCTTT. Protein: CASSSGQGTSEAFF.

The V call is TRBV7-9, the J call TRBJ1-2; possibly TRBD1 for D (6 bases). Germline CDR1 reads SEHNR; CDR2 reads FQNEAQ (reference sequence). V lost 3 bases and J 2 bases, leaving 7 bases between the germline ends. The CDR3 length is 13 residues. This CDR3 reads CASSFTGNYGYTF. The CDR3, as DNA: TGTGCCAGCAGCTTTACAGGGAACTATGGCTACACCTTC.

This sequence joins TRBV9 and TRBJ2-1; possible D gene TRBD1, 8 bases. The V gene's germline CDR1 is SGDLS and CDR2 YYNGEE. The V and J ends lost 3 bases and 4 bases respectively, with 14 bases between them. The CDR3 covers 15 residues. The CDR3 loop reads CASSAHRGGYNEQFF. CDR3 nucleotide sequence: TGTGCCAGCAGCGCACACAGGGGGGGATACAATGAGCAGTTCTTC.

The chain carries TRBV6-2 or TRBV6-3 and TRBJ2-2, with 9 bases lining up with TRBD2. Trimming took 2 bases from V and 4 from J; bases not matched to a gene: 8. The germline CDR1 and CDR2 sequences are MNHEY and SVGEGT. The CDR3 has 17 amino acids. Here the CDR3 reads CASSYGLLAGATGELFF. The CDR3 DNA reads TGTGCCAGCAGTTACGGCCTACTAGCGGGCGCCACCGGGGAGCTGTTTTTT.

The chain combines TRBV4-3 with TRBJ1-1; the D gene is possibly TRBD1 (6 bases). This CDR3 is built from 14 residues. Germline loops: CDR1 LGHNA, CDR2 YSLEER. V gave up 0 bases and J gave up 6 bases, with 11 bases separating them. Written as DNA, the CDR3 is TGCGCCAGCAGCCAAGATCGAGGGGGGGCTGAAGCTTTCTTT. Translated: CASSQDRGGAEAFF.

This rearrangement joins TRBV2 to TRBJ1-5; weak D call: TRBD1 (6 bases). The CDR3 consists of 14 residues. Per germline, CDR1 SNHLY and CDR2 FYNNEI. V was shortened by 3 bases and J by 5 bases, with 11 bases between the two germline ends. CDR3 loop: CASSDSGAYQPQHF. For the CDR3, the DNA is TGTGCCAGCAGTGATTCAGGGGCTTATCAGCCCCAGCATTTT.

This clone was detected once. This chain connects TRBV28 to TRBJ2-3; D unresolved. The CDR3 has 13 residues. The ends were cut back, 3 bases at V and 0 bases at J, with 4 bases in the middle. CDR1 MDHEN and CDR2 SYDVKM come from the germline V gene. The CDR3 DNA follows: TGTGCCAGCAGTTTTGAGAGCACAGATACGCAGTATTTT. Its translation: CASSFESTDTQYF.

The rearrangement joins TRBV11-2 to TRBJ1-1, with TRBD1 matching 7 bases. Germline CDR1 and CDR2: SGHAT and FQNNGV. This CDR3 has 14 amino acids. J was trimmed by 5 bases and V by 3 bases; bases with no gene match: 6. The CDR3 bases are TGTGCCAGCAGCTTGTCAGGGGGAAGGACTGAAGCTTTCTTT. It codes for CASSLSGGRTEAFF.

This clone has just a few counts. The chain recombines TRBV6-5 with TRBJ2-2; 7 bases are shared with TRBD1. Germline V gene sequence: CDR1 MNHEY, CDR2 SVGAGI. J was trimmed by 5 bases and V by 11 bases; bases with no gene match: 14. The CDR3 covers 15 residues. CDR3 coding DNA: TGTGCCGGGGGAAAAGGGGGCTTACGGACCGGGGAGCTGTTTTTT. This codes for CAGGKGGLRTGELFF.

The chain is built from TRBV5-1 and TRBJ1-2, with D unresolved. Trimming pared 0 bases from V and 0 bases from J, leaving 6 bases between. The CDR3 is made up of 14 amino acids. CDR1 SGHRS and CDR2 YFSETQ come from the germline V gene. In DNA form, the CDR3 reads TGCGCCAGCAGCTTGGAGGACTCTAACTATGGCTACACCTTC. Translation gives CASSLEDSNYGYTF.

This clone was recorded once. The chain has TRBV5-1 and TRBJ2-5, with D unresolved. Germline lookup yields CDR1 SGHRS and CDR2 YFSETQ. This CDR3 contains 13 residues. V was cut by 0 bases and J by 5 bases, with 8 bases left in between. For the CDR3, the DNA is TGCGCCAGCAGCTTGGATACATCCGAGACCCAGTACTTC. The encoded protein is CASSLDTSETQYF.

The chain uses TRBV12-3 or TRBV12-4 and TRBJ1-1, with no clear D. This CDR3 has 13 residues. V lost 3 bases to trimming and J lost 1 base, with 6 bases between them. The CDR3 DNA follows: TGTGCCAGCAGTTTTACGAGGAACACTGAAGCTTTCTTT. This codes for CASSFTRNTEAFF.

The V and J genes are TRBV18 and TRBJ2-3; 9 bases match TRBD2. Germline V gene lookup returns CDR1 KGHSH and CDR2 LQKENI. The CDR3 has 16 residues. V trimming: 5 bases; J trimming: 2 bases; junction bases outside the gene matches: 8. In nucleotides, the CDR3 is TGTGCCAGCTCAGCATTAGCGGGGGCTGACACAGATACGCAGTATTTT. Protein product: CASSALAGADTDTQYF.